These 30 T cell receptor beta chains came from one sample sequenced in a study of shared clonotypes between healthy human individuals. This table comes from immunoSEQ multiplex PCR, and its TCRdb copy is limited to in-frame clones, with some not included. The repertoire holds around 2,000,000 clones, with about 93% as singletons. CD8 cells regarded as naive lacked CD45RO, were positively chosen for CCR7, and omitted terminally differentiated effector memory CD45RA+ cells. The sequenced sample consisted of naive CD8+ T cells from PBMCs. These receptors were obtained from a man younger than 30 in good health. Some clones in this sample may be carry-over from other donors' samples.

The chain links TRBV28 to TRBJ1-5; D is uncertain. V dropped 4 bases and J dropped 6 bases, with 7 bases sitting between them. The CDR3 loop spans 12 amino acids. Germline values: CDR1 MDHEN, CDR2 SYDVKM. The CDR3 DNA is TGTGCCAGCAGTTCGTACGGTCAGCCCCAGCATTTT. As protein: CASSSYGQPQHF.

The genes are TRBV7-9 and TRBJ2-5; D not certain. This CDR3 contains 12 residues. Between the trimmed V and J ends, which lost 0 bases and 4 bases, there was a span of 3 bases. Looked up from germline, CDR1 is SEHNR and CDR2 is FQNEAQ (reference sequence). Written as DNA, the CDR3 is TGTGCCAGCAGCTTAGCGATAGAGACCCAGTACTTC. Translated, it gives CASSLAIETQYF.

V usage is TRBV7-9 and J usage is TRBJ2-2, with 11 bases fitting TRBD1. The germline V gene has CDR1 SEHNR and CDR2 FQNEAQ (reference sequence). Trimming removed 1 base from V and 0 bases from J; junction bases left unmatched: 4. CDR3 length: 18 residues. The chain's CDR3 is CASSLVGQGGPNTGELFF. The CDR3, as DNA: TGTGCCAGCAGCTTAGTGGGACAGGGGGGTCCGAACACCGGGGAGCTGTTTTTT.

This clone is a singleton in its sample. Other DNA sequences within the sample encode an identical CDR3. This sequence joins TRBV27 and TRBJ2-7; the D is unclear. This CDR3 has 12 amino acids. V lost 2 bases and J lost 6, with 8 bases in between. CDR1 and CDR2 from the germline V gene are MNHEY and SMNVEV (reference sequence). DNA of the CDR3: TGTGCCAGCAGTTTACCCGGCGGCGAGCAGTACTTC. This gives the protein CASSLPGGEQYF.

The rearrangement links TRBV28 to TRBJ1-2; no definite D call. The CDR3 is 14 residues long. Looked up from germline, CDR1 is MDHEN and CDR2 is SYDVKM. V lost 3 bases and J 4 bases, leaving 12 bases between the germline ends. CDR3 region: CASSLAASGYGYTF. DNA for the CDR3: TGTGCCAGCAGTTTGGCGGCCTCCGGCTATGGCTACACCTTC.

V and J are TRBV28 and TRBJ2-3, with 8 bases that match TRBD2. Germline loops: CDR1 MDHEN, CDR2 SYDVKM. The CDR3 consists of 15 residues. Losses at the gene ends were 4 bases for V and 5 bases for J; bases not matched to a gene: 8. CDR3 residues: CASSSSAGVVDTQYF. CDR3 nucleotide sequence: TGTGCCAGCAGTTCATCAGCGGGAGTGGTAGATACGCAGTATTTT.

The V call is TRBV19, the J call TRBJ2-5, with TRBD1 identical over 7 bases. V lost 5 bases, J lost 3 bases, and 0 bases stayed unmatched. CDR1 is LNHDA, CDR2 SQIVND, per germline (reference sequence). This CDR3 is built from 12 residues. The CDR3 region has the DNA TGTGCCAGTAGTGGGACAGAAGAGACCCAGTACTTC. Translation: CASSGTEETQYF.

This chain uses TRBV27 with TRBJ2-7; D is perhaps TRBD2 (6 bases). Between the trimmed V and J ends, which lost 6 bases and 5 bases, there was a span of 23 bases. The CDR3 length is 16 residues. Germline V gives CDR1 MNHEY, CDR2 SMNVEV (reference sequence). The CDR3 DNA is TGTGCCAGCAGCAAATATAGGGGCGGAGGGCCCCACGAGCAGTACTTC. It is translated as CASSKYRGGGPHEQYF.

The rearrangement joins TRBV7-8 to TRBJ2-1; D is unclear. Germline CDR1 SGHVS, CDR2 FQNEAQ. Trimming took 5 bases from V and 0 from J, leaving 8 bases between them. The CDR3 consists of 14 residues. Written as DNA, the CDR3 is TGTGCCAGCAGCCCGACCTTCTCCTACAATGAGCAGTTCTTC. Translated, it gives CASSPTFSYNEQFF. The full variable domain, in which reference TRBV7-8 and TRBJ2-1 provide the parts outside the CDR3, is GAGVSQSPRYKVAKRGQDVALRCDPISGHVSLFWYQQALGQGPEFLTYFQNEAQLDKSGLPSDRFFAERPEGSVSTLKIQRTQQEDSAVYLCASSPTFSYNEQFFGPGTRLTVL.

V usage is TRBV18 and J usage is TRBJ2-3, with D tentatively TRBD1 or TRBD2 (5 bases each). Trimming removed 3 bases from V and 6 bases from J, with 10 bases in between. The CDR3 is 13 amino acids. Germline V gene data show CDR1 as KGHSH and CDR2 as LQKENI. The CDR3 sequence is CASSPWDADTQYF. Here the CDR3 DNA reads TGTGCCAGCTCACCCTGGGACGCGGATACGCAGTATTTT.

V usage is TRBV27 and J usage is TRBJ2-3; D is possibly TRBD1 or TRBD2 (6 bases each). CDR1 and CDR2 (germline): MNHEY, SMNVEV (reference sequence). This CDR3 region has 14 residues. The V gene lost 6 bases and the J gene lost 4 bases, with 14 bases spanning the gap. CDR3 coding DNA: TGTGCCAGCAGCCACTCGGGGGCAGCAGATACGCAGTATTTT. Translation: CASSHSGAADTQYF.

The V gene is TRBV28, the J gene TRBJ2-7; TRBD2 matches at 12 bases. CDR1 and CDR2 from the germline V gene are MDHEN and SYDVKM. This CDR3 region has 16 residues. V was pared by 1 base and J by 4 bases, with 5 bases of the junction left unmatched. The DNA for the CDR3 is TGTGCCAGCAGTTTATCCCTAGCGGGAGGGGGTTACGAGCAGTACTTC. It is translated as CASSLSLAGGGYEQYF.

The rearrangement links TRBV28 to TRBJ1-6; D remains unclear. The CDR3 is 14 amino acids. Germline CDR1 MDHEN, CDR2 SYDVKM. Trimming cost V 6 bases and J 0 bases, with 6 bases left between them. Here the CDR3 reads CASRESSYNSPLHF. The CDR3 bases are TGTGCCAGCAGGGAGAGCTCCTATAATTCACCCCTCCACTTT.

This chain joins TRBV28 and TRBJ2-5; 10 positions match TRBD1. V was clipped by 8 bases and J by 4 bases; unmatched bases: 7. The CDR3 sequence is 14 residues long. CDR1 and CDR2 from the germline V gene are MDHEN and SYDVKM. As DNA, the CDR3 is TGTGCCAGCGCCAGACAGGGGGCAGGAGAGACCCAGTACTTC. Protein product: CASARQGAGETQYF.

This chain joins TRBV7-2 and TRBJ2-1; 10 nucleotides line up with TRBD2. CDR3 length equals 16 residues. Per germline, CDR1 SGHTA and CDR2 FQGNSA. The V segment lost 5 bases and the J segment 3 bases; nucleotides outside the gene matches: 7. The CDR3 protein is CASSPRTSGVYNEQFF. CDR3 DNA sequence: TGTGCCAGCAGCCCACGGACTAGCGGAGTCTACAATGAGCAGTTCTTC. The full variable domain, rest sourced from reference TRBV7-2 and TRBJ2-1, is GAGVSQSPSNKVTEKGKDVELRCDPISGHTALYWYRQSLGQGLEFLIYFQGNSAPDKSGLPSDRFSAERTGGSVSTLTIQRTQQEDSAVYLCASSPRTSGVYNEQFFGPGTRLTVL.

The chain employs TRBV27 and TRBJ1-4; D perhaps matches TRBD1 (5 bases). With 7 bases removed from V and 2 bases from J, the gap between germline ends came to 17 bases. The CDR3 has 16 amino acids. In germline, CDR1 is MNHEY, CDR2 SMNVEV (reference sequence). The CDR3 loop is CASNNRDAGTNEKLFF. The CDR3 DNA reads as TGTGCCAGCAACAACCGCGACGCAGGGACTAATGAAAAACTGTTTTTT.

The gene calls are TRBV5-4 and TRBJ2-7, with unresolved D. Germline V gene data show CDR1 as SGHNT and CDR2 as YYREEE (reference sequence). The CDR3 covers 14 residues. V gave up 0 bases and J gave up 2 bases, with 9 bases separating them. The CDR3 sequence is CASSLGDGAYEQYF. In nucleotides, the CDR3 is TGTGCCAGCAGCTTGGGAGACGGAGCCTACGAGCAGTACTTC.

The chain carries TRBV6-1 and TRBJ2-7; D is uncertain. In germline, CDR1 is MNHNS, CDR2 SASEGT. V was pared by 5 bases and J by 2 bases, with 16 bases between. This CDR3 has 15 amino acids. CDR3 protein: CASSRKTVHPYEQYF. CDR3 nucleotide sequence: TGTGCCAGCAGTCGAAAGACTGTACATCCCTACGAGCAGTACTTC.

The chain links TRBV6-1 to TRBJ2-7, with D tentatively TRBD1 or TRBD2 (5 bases each). The CDR3 is made up of 15 amino acids. V lost 4 bases and J 4 bases, leaving 17 bases between the germline ends. CDR1 is MNHNS, CDR2 SASEGT, per germline. CDR3 DNA sequence: TGTGCCAGCAGTGGGTACGGCAGGGAGAGGTACGAGCAGTACTTC. Amino acid sequence: CASSGYGRERYEQYF.

The chain carries TRBV11-1 and TRBJ2-1; 7 bases align to TRBD1. The trim removed 3 bases at V and 6 bases at J, leaving 5 bases unmatched. The length of the CDR3 is 14 residues. CDR1 SGHAT and CDR2 FQDESV come from the germline V gene (reference sequence). The CDR3 spells CASSLVTGFNEQFF. The CDR3 nucleotides read TGTGCCAGCAGCTTGGTGACAGGGTTCAATGAGCAGTTCTTC.

The rearrangement uses TRBV6-5 and TRBJ2-7; TRBD2 matches 11 bases. V lost 9 bases and J lost 4; bases outside the gene matches: 11. Germline CDR1 and CDR2: MNHEY and SVGAGI. This CDR3 has 15 residues. CDR3 loop: CASAISTSGIYEQYF. The CDR3 DNA is TGTGCCAGTGCGATTTCGACTAGCGGGATTTACGAGCAGTACTTC.

The J gene is TRBJ2-1, the V gene TRBV19; possibly TRBD2 for D (5 bases). The CDR3 extends over 15 amino acids. Germline V gene lookup returns CDR1 LNHDA and CDR2 SQIVND (reference sequence). The V end was cut by 7 bases, the J end by 0 bases, with 13 bases between. For the CDR3, the DNA is TGTGCCAGTACCCGCAGCGGCAGCTCCTACAATGAGCAGTTCTTC. This sequence encodes CASTRSGSSYNEQFF.

CDR3 bases: TGTGCCAGCAGCTTACGGACGACAGATTCCTATGGCTACACCTTC. Protein: CASSLRTTDSYGYTF. The chain carries TRBV7-8 and TRBJ1-2, with D possibly being TRBD1 (5 bases). CDR1 and CDR2 from the germline V gene are SGHVS and FQNEAQ. V was clipped by 2 bases and J by 4 bases, with 14 bases between them. The CDR3 spans 15 residues.

The chain links TRBV11-3 to TRBJ2-3; D possibly uses TRBD1 or TRBD2 (5 bases each). Germline CDR1 is SGHNT and CDR2 is YENEEA. The germline V and J ends were trimmed by 1 base and 0 bases, with 11 bases remaining between them. CDR3 length equals 16 residues. The CDR3 DNA follows: TGTGCCAGCAGCTTAGGTCCCTGGGGGAGCACAGATACGCAGTATTTT. It specifies CASSLGPWGSTDTQYF.

Concerning this clone itself: The sample carries other DNA sequences with the same CDR3. The chain employs TRBV6-5 and TRBJ2-7, with D unresolved. The germline CDR1 and CDR2 sequences are MNHEY and SVGAGI. V lost 1 base and J lost 3, with 7 bases in between. This CDR3 comprises 13 residues. The DNA of the CDR3 is TGTGCCAGCAGTTACTATAGATTCTACGAGCAGTACTTC. This sequence encodes CASSYYRFYEQYF.

The chain employs TRBV28 and TRBJ1-1; no clear D gene. The CDR3 spans 12 residues. V shed 5 bases and J shed 8 bases, with 12 bases lying between them. Germline values: CDR1 MDHEN, CDR2 SYDVKM. DNA of the CDR3: TGTGCCAGCAGTGTGGCCCTCTACGAAGCTTTCTTT. This encodes CASSVALYEAFF.

The CDR3 DNA reads TGTGCCACCAGCAGATGGGACGGGGGAGTGGGCGACGAGCAGTACTTC. Protein: CATSRWDGGVGDEQYF. The rearrangement uses TRBV15 and TRBJ2-7; weak D call: TRBD2 (6 bases). V dropped 2 bases and J dropped 5 bases, with 19 bases sitting between them. Germline V CDR1 and CDR2: LNHNV, YYDKDF (reference sequence). The CDR3 has 16 amino acids.

The rearrangement uses TRBV21-1 and TRBJ2-6. TRBV21-1 is a pseudogene locus. The CDR3 loop spans 17 amino acids. The CDR3 reads CASSKALGGPGANVLTF. CDR3 sequence (DNA): TGTGCCAGCAGCAAAGCGTTGGGGGGCCCAGGGGCCAACGTCCTGACTTTC.

This chain links TRBV7-9 with TRBJ2-2, with 10 bases that match TRBD1. CDR1 and CDR2 from the germline V gene are SEHNR and FQNEAQ (reference sequence). J gave up 6 bases and V 4 bases, and 8 bases lay outside the gene matches. There are 16 residues in the CDR3. CDR3: CASSYSGQGIPGELFF. The CDR3 nucleotides are TGTGCCAGCAGCTACTCGGGACAGGGGATTCCCGGGGAGCTGTTTTTT.

The chain has TRBV4-1 and TRBJ1-3, with a weak D call TRBD1 (6 bases). Germline V gene lookup returns CDR1 MGHRA and CDR2 YSYEKL. The CDR3 contains 19 residues. The V and J ends lost 5 bases and 3 bases respectively, with 26 bases between them. CDR3 sequence: CASSSQISKSGAGGNTIYF. The CDR3 DNA sequence: TGCGCCAGCAGCTCACAAATCTCCAAATCAGGGGCGGGTGGAAACACCATATATTTT.